This T cell receptor (beta chain) emerged from a study of T cells after yellow fever vaccination (dated by TCRdb to between 2018 and 2021). Regarding the study in general: The SMART-Seq v4 Ultra Low Input RNA kit was used to prepare libraries from fractions with low cell numbers. Blood was collected at multiple timepoints before and after primary and secondary immunization, and bulk PBMC replicates and cell subsets were isolated. To follow T-cell clones before and after both primary and booster YFV17D yellow fever vaccination, bulk TCR alpha and beta repertoires underwent longitudinal sequencing. Two healthy male donors made up the cohort, one aged 18 to 29 years and the other aged 30 to 40 years.

Results the study describes overall, beyond this receptor: FACS-sorted repertoires could contain abundant contaminating clonotypes from the bulk population, so computational filtering was required. Because only a couple of donors were included in the study, the extent to which the findings can be generalized is limited. After the booster, most of the clones that had expanded following primary vaccination were detected again (almost 98% of CD4 and around 87% of CD8), which suggests that memory was broadly maintained. A small share of clonotypes was detected in both CD4 and CD8 compartments, with the overlap likely arising from convergent recombination. Compared with the primary T-cell response, the secondary T-cell response was weaker but faster, peaking on day 5 rather than day 15.

The instrument was an Illumina NovaSeq 6000. Synthesis of TCR cDNA relied on 5'RACE template switching, a step that introduced a universal primer site along with unique molecular identifiers. Priming for cDNA synthesis came from both the TCR alpha and TCR beta constant segments. Library amplification involved two PCR steps, and the second step added sample barcodes and sequencing adapters. Sequencing of the libraries was done on either Illumina HiSeq 2500 (2x100 bp) or NovaSeq (2x150 bp). On the study's bioinformatics: MIGEC was used to demultiplex reads and collapse the reads into UMI consensus sequences, and MiXCR was used for V(D)J alignment. Clonotypes responding to the vaccine were identified with edgeR on replicate PBMC samples, with the criteria of FDR below 0.01 and a log2 fold change above 5 up to day 15. Bulk clonotypes were assigned CD4 or CD8 identity according to which sequenced CD4 or CD8 repertoire held them at higher abundance. The raw public reads went through TCRdb reprocessing: fastp at Q25, MiXCR clone calling, in-frame beta chains kept. Every CDR3 protein is listed once, alongside the most common genes and DNA of its rows. These V and J calls derive from TCRdb rather than the authors' analysis. This sample holds roughly 99,000 distinct CDR3 sequences; 5.8% were observed only once. The ten largest clones represent roughly 39% of the sample.

In the paper's terms, the treatment or condition label means: live attenuated yellow fever vaccine strain. A standard Ficoll-Paque protocol was used to isolate PBMCs from peripheral blood. Dynabeads CD4 and CD8 positive selection kits were used to isolate CD4 and CD8 T-cell fractions. TriZol was used to extract RNA from bulk PBMCs, CD4 and CD8 fractions, and dextramer-positive and dextramer-negative fractions. For this clonotype: It lacks a known antigen. The record has no base qualities; no much larger clone is one base away.

Sequenced material: CD8+ T cells sorted from PBMCs, taken 10 days after the yellow fever booster vaccination. The TCR comes from a man aged 18-30 years who received the YFV17D yellow fever vaccine.

The CDR3 loop reads CSARTRDGSNQPQHF. The sequenced DNA is TGCAGTGCGAGGACCCGAGACGGAAGCAATCAGCCCCAGCATTTT. The chain is encoded by TRBV20-1 joined to TRBJ1-5, with no reliable assignment of the D segment. V is clipped by 6 bases and J by 1 base, and the sequence between their germline boundaries is 16 bases long. The cysteine opens and the phenylalanine closes a CDR3 of 15 amino acids. Just the 45-base CDR3 DNA is kept, in frame starting at base 1. CDR1 DFQATT and CDR2 SNEGSKA were looked up in the germline V gene (reference sequence).